The clone carrying this TCR beta chain was seen a few times. As yet, its antigen is unknown. This record comes from a study of identical twins. The study, taken as a whole, reports: The study found that models underestimated out-of-frame TCR alpha sharing in monozygotic twins.

MiXCR was run by TCRdb on the 5' RACE reads, yielding one entry per CDR3 protein. Of around 95,000 distinct CDR3 sequences listed, about 6% are singletons. The sequence was obtained from a woman aged 50 to 60 in good health. Specimen: memory T cells sorted from blood.

The CDR3 sequence is CASSLAQRLAGPNEQFF. The CDR3 DNA is TGTGCCAGCAGTTTAGCGCAAAGGCTAGCGGGACCCAATGAGCAGTTCTTC. The J gene is TRBJ2-1, the V gene TRBV12-3 or TRBV12-4; 9 bases map to TRBD2. The junction had 9 bases not matched to a gene; V was cut back by 0 bases and J by 6 bases. The CDR3 sequence is 17 residues long.